The subject of this entry is one T cell receptor (beta chain). The antigen is not known. Total RNA amounting to roughly 0.5 ug was the source from which TCR beta cDNA was made with a constant-region primer. ARM-PCR, slightly modified, supplied the TCR beta libraries through three nested multiplex PCR rounds. Each of the first two PCR rounds ran approximately 9 cycles with TRBV1-TRBV30 forward and C-beta reverse primers. MiXCR, applied by TCRdb to the multiplex PCR reads, yields one record per CDR3 protein. The sample shows approximately 210,000 distinct CDR3 sequences, about two thirds of them seen only once. This sample stems from a study of tumor-infiltrating lymphocytes in primary liver carcinoma. Turning to the study itself: The patient group consisted of men and women aged 30 to 69 years.

In addition to blood RNA drawn from unsorted whole blood, germline DNA was extracted. Chronic HBV infection was present, with no prior treatment. The study's findings and limits: Tumor samples exhibited a significantly greater top-250-clone fraction than blood samples (p = 0.039).

CDR1 is SNHLY, CDR2 FYNNEI, per germline. V was clipped by 2 bases and J by 5 bases, with 15 bases between them. There are 15 residues in the CDR3. This clonotype was sampled from a woman aged 55-69 years with primary liver carcinoma and hepatitis B virus infection. The sample comprised peripheral blood. V and J are TRBV2 and TRBJ1-1; no clear D. Here the CDR3 reads CASSERRTGGTEAFF. CDR3 bases: TGTGCCAGCAGTGAAAGGAGGACCGGCGGGACTGAAGCTTTCTTT.